This TCR beta chain was identified in a study of T cell repertoires in cytomegalovirus infection. TCRdb processed the reads anew with MiXCR; each CDR3 protein has one entry. This sample has about 740,000 distinct CDR3 sequences, with roughly 35% found just once. The CDR3 sequence is 14 residues long. The V gene lost 2 bases and the J gene lost 4 bases, with 10 bases spanning the gap. Germline V CDR1 and CDR2: SGHVS, FQNEAQ. The sequence was collected from a human donor in good health (CMV status not recorded). Some clones in this sample may be carry-over from other donors' samples. Sequenced: PBMCs. The chain links TRBV7-8 to TRBJ2-3, with D unresolved. Here the CDR3 DNA reads TGTGCCAGCAGCTTATCGAGCCACCCAGATACGCAGTATTTT. Translating it yields CASSLSSHPDTQYF.